This section outlines one TCR beta chain sequence together with its context. Its target is unknown. These data are taken from a study of cytomegalovirus exposure and HLA in healthy donors. General observations from the study: The investigators catalogued 180 or so TCR beta chains as cytomegalovirus-associated. Within an earlier analysis, most TCR beta V segments proved productive either about 87% or about 30% of the time. In a later analysis, parvovirus B19, influenza, CMV and Epstein-Barr virus appeared linked to several top co-occurrence clusters.

The germline V gene encodes CDR1 SGHTA and CDR2 FQGNSA. This CDR3 has 15 amino acids. The V end lost 1 base, the J end lost 6 bases, and 16 bases lay between the germline ends. The study ran its PCR with 60 Vbeta and 13 Jbeta primers. TCRdb's copy holds only in-frame clones and misses some; the assay was immunoSEQ multiplex PCR. This repertoire shows approximately 150,000 clones, approximately 80% found once; its top ten account for under 1.5%. The genes are TRBV7-2 and TRBJ2-7, with D possibly TRBD2 on 5 matching bases. The source of this sequence is a man aged 30 to 45 in good health and CMV-seronegative. The sample comprised PBMCs. CDR3 loop: CASSLGAGDGSEQYF. The CDR3 nucleotides read TGTGCCAGCAGCTTAGGGGCCGGGGATGGTAGCGAGCAGTACTTC.